This entry is about one T cell receptor (beta chain). Its specific antigen is unknown. No base quality values were provided; no much bigger clone lies one nucleotide off. Ficoll-Paque density gradient centrifugation was the method used to isolate PBMCs. This specimen belongs to a study of T-cell memory formation after mild COVID-19 (dated by TCRdb to the early 2020s). Describing the broader study: TCR sequence clusters from the two donors were largely donor specific. Two young, previously healthy adult volunteers made up the cohort, one male and one female. T-cell clones expanding and contracting after mild COVID-19 in a couple of donors were tracked by longitudinal TCRalpha and TCRbeta repertoire sequencing.

Overall results and qualifications from the work: SARS-CoV-2 specificity was not confirmed for the second-wave clones peaking on day 37. Only a couple of mild cases were covered in the study, and larger cohorts including severe cases with pre-infection samples were considered necessary. The detection of some responding clones in pre-infection memory suggests that pre-existing cross-reactive memory T cells joined the SARS-CoV-2 response. Contracting CD4+ clones were located mainly in the CM and EM memory subsets, whereas CD8+ clones were found to be enriched in EMRA. Balanced CD4/CD8 phenotypes were observed for clones contracting from day 15 to 85, whereas a bias towards CD4+ was observed for a second wave of clones expanding from day 15 to 37.

TCRdb names Illumina NovaSeq 6000 as the instrument used. cDNA libraries for TCRalpha and TCRbeta were prepared by 5'RACE using constant-segment primers, with sample barcodes and unique molecular identifiers added. RNA was extracted from every sample with Trizol reagent. The libraries were amplified in two PCR steps, and the second step added a second sample barcode and Illumina TruSeq adapters. Libraries were sequenced on an Illumina NovaSeq with 2 x 150 bp paired-end reads. The study's processing was this. The reads were demultiplexed and collapsed into UMI-guided consensus sequences using migec v1.2.7. With mixcr v2.1.11, UMI consensuses were aligned to TRA and TRB V and J templates and assembled into clonotypes. Clonotypes were classified as expanded or contracted when called significant by both edgeR and NoisET, with noise models trained on biological replicates. For edgeR calls, a false discovery rate-adjusted p below 0.01 and a log2 fold-change threshold of 1 were applied. As an exploratory analysis of dynamics, PCA with hierarchical clustering was applied to max-normalized trajectories of the 1000 most abundant clonotypes. Separately sequenced CD4+ and CD8+ repertoires were used to assign a CD4 or CD8 phenotype to each responding clone. TCRdb trimmed the raw reads at Q25, called clones with MiXCR and kept productive beta chains. Every CDR3 protein is listed once, alongside the most common genes and DNA of its rows. TCRdb's processing, not the authors', yielded these V and J calls. The sample table contains roughly 350,000 distinct CDR3 sequences; only one count was recorded for roughly an eighth of them. The top ten constitute 20% to 25% of the sample.

The CDR3 goes from the cysteine to the phenylalanine over 16 residues. CDR3 DNA is the only sequence kept; it has 48 bases, read in frame from the first base. Here V drops 9 bases and J drops 3 bases, and the junction holds 13 bases not matched to any gene. CDR1 MNHEY and CDR2 SVGEGT were looked up in the germline V gene. The rearrangement combines TRBV6-2 or TRBV6-3 with TRBJ2-3; 9 junctional bases match TRBD1. The source is a man between 18 and 35 years old who had mild COVID-19 (a few samples of this study predate the infection). The sample titles of this study are shuffled in the database, so cell type and time point are left out; the donor was told from shared clones. Material for sequencing was PBMCs or a T cell subset sorted from them (not recorded which). This receptor has the CDR3 CARPRRWGQGTDTQYF. At the DNA level, the sequence is TGTGCCAGACCTCGGCGGTGGGGACAGGGAACAGATACGCAGTATTTT.